These 2 T cell receptor beta chains were all obtained from the same sample, sequenced in a study of CD8+CD57+ T cells in acquired aplastic anemia. According to the study, genomic DNA was the template for TCR beta VDJ and CDR3 profiling. TCRdb re-derived calls from the reads in MiXCR, one entry per CDR3 protein. The sample shows around 200,000 distinct CDR3 sequences, 50% to 70% of them seen only once. All sequencing subjects had displayed CD8+CD57+ cell expansion on flow cytometry. The specimen was sorted CD4+, CD8+, or CD8+CD57+ T cells (not recorded which) from PBMCs. These receptors were taken from a human donor with aplastic anemia.

The CDR3 reads CSGESSYEQYF. The CDR3 region has the DNA TGCAGTGGGGAGAGCTCCTACGAGCAGTACTTC. The chain joins TRBV20-1 to TRBJ2-7; a weak D match, TRBD2 (5 bases). The CDR3 length is 11 residues. Germline values: CDR1 DFQATT, CDR2 SNEGSKA (reference sequence). V lost 7 bases to trimming and J lost 0 bases, with 7 bases between them.

This rearrangement joins TRBV15 to TRBJ1-1; unclear D gene. Germline loops: CDR1 LNHNV, CDR2 YYDKDF (reference sequence). CDR3 length: 13 amino acids. V was clipped by 0 bases and J by 8 bases, with 10 bases between them. CDR3 residues: CATSREWAREAFF. The CDR3 DNA follows: TGTGCCACCAGCAGAGAGTGGGCTCGAGAAGCTTTCTTT.